This TCR beta chain was profiled in a study of cytomegalovirus exposure and HLA in healthy donors. Study-level points and caveats: Most observed TCR sequences were rare, whereas some public TCRs were detected in many donors. What was likely a sequencing artifact was a cluster of highly shared sequence variants. Fewer than 20,000 TCR beta sequences were associated with HLA alleles at 0.05 false discovery rate in a later analysis. Segments of the TCR beta V type were, in most cases, productive about 87% or about 30% of the time in an earlier analysis.

PCR was performed using 60 Vbeta and 13 Jbeta primers. Clones were sequenced by immunoSEQ multiplex PCR, and TCRdb holds only the in-frame ones, with some missing. Of roughly 98,000 clones in the sample, under 85% were seen once. The CDR3 length is 19 residues. The germline V gene has CDR1 SGHTA and CDR2 FQGTGA. The V and J ends lost 1 base and 1 base, in that order; junction bases with no gene match: 13. Remarks on this clone: No antigen is known for it.

The sequence derives from a woman aged 70-85 years in good health and CMV-seropositive. The sample consisted of PBMCs. V usage is TRBV7-3 and J usage is TRBJ2-7, with TRBD2 identical over 10 bases. The CDR3 sequence is CASSLSGASGSGRSYEQYF. CDR3 bases: TGTGCCAGCAGCTTAAGCGGCGCTAGCGGGAGCGGGAGATCCTACGAGCAGTACTTC.